Each of the 27 T cell receptor beta chains below was sequenced from the same sample in a study of blood T cell repertoires in COVID-19. Clones were sequenced by immunoSEQ multiplex PCR, and TCRdb holds only the in-frame ones, with some missing. The repertoire includes roughly 520,000 clones, 88% of them detected once, and less than 2% sits in the top ten. Sequenced sample: PBMCs or T cells enriched from blood (not recorded which). The receptors were gathered from a woman between 35 and 50 years old who had recovered from COVID-19.

The V gene is TRBV28, the J gene TRBJ2-2, with TRBD2 matching 12 bases. The CDR3 runs to 16 residues. Germline values: CDR1 MDHEN, CDR2 SYDVKM. Unmatched junction bases numbered 6, after V lost 5 bases and J lost 5 bases. As DNA, the CDR3 is TGTGCCAGCAGTGAAGGGCTAGCGGGAGGGACCGGGGAGCTGTTTTTT. This encodes CASSEGLAGGTGELFF.

This sequence joins TRBV4-1 and TRBJ1-1; D not certain. CDR1 MGHRA and CDR2 YSYEKL come from the germline V gene. The CDR3 extends over 13 amino acids. V was shortened by 5 bases and J by 3 bases, with 10 bases between the two germline ends. The CDR3 sequence is CASSSELDTEAFF. The DNA for the CDR3 is TGCGCCAGCAGCTCAGAGCTAGACACTGAAGCTTTCTTT.

The chain links TRBV7-2 to TRBJ1-1; D is undetermined. This CDR3 region has 16 residues. The V end lost 2 bases, the J end lost 5 bases, and 18 bases lay between the germline ends. The germline CDR1 and CDR2 sequences are SGHTA and FQGNSA. The CDR3 coding sequence is TGTGCCAGCAGCTTATCCTCTTTCGAAATCGGGACTGAAGCTTTCTTT. It yields the protein CASSLSSFEIGTEAFF. Based on the CDR3 plus reference TRBV7-2 and TRBJ1-1, the full variable domain is GAGVSQSPSNKVTEKGKDVELRCDPISGHTALYWYRQSLGQGLEFLIYFQGNSAPDKSGLPSDRFSAERTGGSVSTLTIQRTQQEDSAVYLCASSLSSFEIGTEAFFGQGTRLTVV.

This chain links TRBV4-1 with TRBJ1-4; 7 positions match TRBD1. The CDR3 consists of 17 residues. Germline lookup yields CDR1 MGHRA and CDR2 YSYEKL. J gave up 2 bases and V 3 bases, and 9 bases lay outside the gene matches. For the CDR3, the DNA is TGCGCCAGCAGCCACGGAGGGGGCGCTTCGACTAATGAAAAACTGTTTTTT. Its protein is CASSHGGGASTNEKLFF.

Notes on this clone: Other nucleotide sequences in the sample specify the same CDR3. V usage is TRBV28 and J usage is TRBJ1-2, with 8 bases identical to TRBD1. The CDR3 loop spans 14 amino acids. Germline V gives CDR1 MDHEN, CDR2 SYDVKM. Trimming took 5 bases from V and 2 from J; bases not matched to a gene: 4. CDR3 amino acids: CASSQGAGNYGYTF. CDR3 sequence (DNA): TGTGCCAGCAGTCAGGGGGCGGGGAACTATGGCTACACCTTC.

The chain couples TRBV24-1 to TRBJ2-5, with a weak D call TRBD1 (6 bases). CDR3 length equals 17 residues. Germline V gene lookup returns CDR1 KGHDR and CDR2 SFDVKD. V was pared by 4 bases and J by 0 bases, with 17 bases between. CDR3 in DNA: TGTGCCACCAGTGAGGGGAACAGGGCCCAGGACCAAGAGACCCAGTACTTC. Translation: CATSEGNRAQDQETQYF.

The chain is built from TRBV18 and TRBJ2-1; the D gene is possibly TRBD1 (6 bases). Germline values: CDR1 KGHSH, CDR2 LQKENI. The CDR3 is 14 amino acids. Trimming left V 3 bases short and J 5 bases short, with 11 bases between. CDR3 in amino acids: CASSPGRQDNEQFF. The CDR3 region has the DNA TGTGCCAGCTCACCTGGTAGACAGGACAATGAGCAGTTCTTC.

Written as DNA, the CDR3 is TGTGCCAGCGGGGCGGACCTCTCTGGGGCCAACGTCCTGACTTTC. Translated, it gives CASGADLSGANVLTF. The chain joins TRBV2 to TRBJ2-6; maybe TRBD1 (5 bases). Trimming took off 8 bases at V and 0 bases at J, with 11 bases between the two ends. CDR3 length: 15 residues. From germline, CDR1 is SNHLY and CDR2 FYNNEI. The complete variable domain, with remaining parts taken from reference TRBV2 and TRBJ2-6, reads EPEVTQTPSHQVTQMGQEVILRCVPISNHLYFYWYRQILGQKVEFLVSFYNNEISEKSEIFDDQFSVERPDGSNFTLKIRSTKLEDSAMYFCASGADLSGANVLTFGAGSRLTVL.

The chain couples TRBV11-2 to TRBJ1-2; no clear D gene. The V end was cut by 1 base, the J end by 8 bases, with 8 bases between. Germline-derived CDR1 and CDR2 are SGHAT and FQNNGV. CDR3 size: 12 residues. The CDR3 spells CASSLVRVGYTF. CDR3 DNA sequence: TGTGCCAGCAGCTTAGTCCGGGTGGGCTACACCTTC.

The V call is TRBV7-9, the J call TRBJ1-2; 7 nucleotides align to TRBD1. The ends lost 1 base at V and 4 bases at J; junction bases unmatched: 12. Germline CDR1 is SEHNR and CDR2 is FQNEAQ (reference sequence). This CDR3 comprises 17 residues. The CDR3 here is CASSLDGQAYRRYGYTF. The CDR3 region has the DNA TGTGCCAGCAGCTTAGACGGACAGGCCTATCGACGCTATGGCTACACCTTC.

This clone was detected once. The same CDR3 is also encoded by other DNA sequences in this sample. The chain joins TRBV5-1 to TRBJ1-1, with D perhaps matching TRBD1 (6 bases). The length of the CDR3 is 14 residues. The germline gives CDR1 SGHRS, CDR2 YFSETQ. V was pared by 4 bases and J by 1 base, with 11 bases between. The CDR3 spells CASSNGQPNTEAFF. CDR3 DNA: TGCGCCAGCAGCAACGGACAGCCGAACACTGAAGCTTTCTTT.

The genes are TRBV5-1 and TRBJ2-2; 12 bases are a match to TRBD1. CDR3 length: 17 amino acids. Germline values: CDR1 SGHRS, CDR2 YFSETQ. The V gene end was trimmed by 6 bases and the J gene end by 6 bases; junction bases not matched to a gene: 12. CDR3 in DNA: TGCGCCAGCACATTTTTTCCGGGACAGGGGGCGGCCGGGGAGCTGTTTTTT. It codes for CASTFFPGQGAAGELFF.

The CDR3, as DNA: TGTGCCAGCAGGACGAGGACACGGACCACCAAGACCCAGTACTTC. It encodes CASRTRTRTTKTQYF. This rearrangement joins TRBV21-1 to TRBJ2-5; TRBD1, the D gene given by the table, was not confirmed from the DNA. TRBV21-1 is labeled a pseudogene. This CDR3 is 15 amino acids long.

The chain links TRBV6-6 to TRBJ1-5, with D possibly being TRBD1 (6 bases). Trimming cost V 0 bases and J 4 bases, with 13 bases left between them. This CDR3 contains 16 residues. The V gene's germline CDR1 is MNHNY and CDR2 SVGAGI (reference sequence). The CDR3 loop is CASSYSYQGTNQPQHF. As DNA, the CDR3 is TGTGCCAGCAGTTACTCATATCAGGGGACAAATCAGCCCCAGCATTTT.

This chain connects TRBV19 to TRBJ2-3; D perhaps matches TRBD2 (6 bases). Germline assignment: CDR1 LNHDA and CDR2 SQIVND (reference sequence). The V end was cut by 0 bases, the J end by 7 bases, with 11 bases between. CDR3 length: 14 residues. CDR3 nucleotides: TGTGCCAGTAGTATAGACGGGGGACGGAATACGCAGTATTTT. This gives the protein CASSIDGGRNTQYF. Drawing the rest from reference TRBV19 and TRBJ2-3, the complete variable domain is DGGITQSPKYLFRKEGQNVTLSCEQNLNHDAMYWYRQDPGQGLRLIYYSQIVNDFQKGDIAEGYSVSREKKESFPLTVTSAQKNPTAFYLCASSIDGGRNTQYFGPGTRLTVL.

The V and J genes are TRBV29-1 and TRBJ2-1; D may be TRBD1 (5 bases). The germline CDR1 and CDR2 sequences are SQVTM and ANQGSEA. The length of the CDR3 is 16 residues. V was pared by 0 bases and J by 1 base, with 13 bases between. The CDR3 DNA is TGCAGCGTTGAAGATTACGACAGCCGTTCCTACAATGAGCAGTTCTTC. It translates to CSVEDYDSRSYNEQFF.

The V call is TRBV11-3, the J call TRBJ2-3; tentatively, D is TRBD2 (6 bases). V lost 3 bases to trimming and J lost 14 bases, with 15 bases between them. This CDR3 contains 12 residues. In germline, CDR1 is SGHNT, CDR2 YENEEA. The CDR3 region is CASSFPRGLLYF. CDR3 nucleotide sequence: TGTGCCAGCAGCTTCCCTAGGGGACTCCTGTATTTT.

Remarks on this clone: The identical CDR3 is also encoded by other nucleotide sequences in the sample. The chain joins TRBV5-1 to TRBJ2-1; 14 bases are a match to TRBD2. CDR1 is SGHRS and CDR2 is YFSETQ in the germline V gene. V lost 3 bases to trimming and J lost 1 base; unmatched junction nucleotides: 6. The CDR3 has 18 residues. Written as DNA, the CDR3 is TGCGCCAGCAGCTCCGGGACTAGCGGGAGTAGGTCCTACAATGAGCAGTTCTTC. It is translated as CASSSGTSGSRSYNEQFF.

This rearrangement joins TRBV13 to TRBJ2-7; the D gene is possibly TRBD1 (5 bases). Germline-derived CDR1 and CDR2 are PRHDT and FYEKMQ (reference sequence). Deletions cut 4 bases from V and 0 bases from J, with 10 bases between. The CDR3 length is 14 residues. CDR3 sequence: CASSWYRSSYEQYF. The CDR3, as DNA: TGTGCCAGCAGCTGGTACAGGAGCTCCTACGAGCAGTACTTC.

The V gene is TRBV5-4, the J gene TRBJ2-2; TRBD2 matches at 8 bases. The CDR3 loop spans 18 amino acids. Germline CDR1 is SGHNT and CDR2 is YYREEE (reference sequence). The V and J ends lost 3 bases and 1 base, in that order; junction bases with no gene match: 11. This CDR3 reads CASSSRRGGRGNTGELFF. CDR3 in DNA: TGTGCCAGCAGCTCAAGACGGGGGGGCCGGGGGAACACCGGGGAGCTGTTTTTT. Drawing the rest from reference TRBV5-4 and TRBJ2-2, the complete variable domain is ETGVTQSPTHLIKTRGQQVTLRCSSQSGHNTVSWYQQALGQGPQFIFQYYREEENGRGNFPPRFSGLQFPNYSSELNVNALELDDSALYLCASSSRRGGRGNTGELFFGEGSRLTVL.

Worth noting for this clone: Other DNA sequences from this sample encode an identical CDR3 as well. The chain uses TRBV7-9 and TRBJ2-7; D ambiguous. Trimming removed 5 bases at V and 2 bases at J, with 7 bases between. This CDR3 spans 12 amino acids. The germline V gene encodes CDR1 SEHNR and CDR2 FQNEAQ (reference sequence). CDR3: CASSLLPYEQYF. As DNA, the CDR3 is TGTGCCAGCAGCCTCCTACCCTACGAGCAGTACTTC.

This clone was detected many times. The V and J genes are TRBV19 and TRBJ1-5; TRBD1 aligns across 9 bases. CDR1 is LNHDA and CDR2 is SQIVND in the germline V gene (reference sequence). The CDR3 consists of 12 residues. The junction had 4 bases not matched to a gene; V was cut back by 9 bases and J by 7 bases. The CDR3 coding sequence is TGTGCCAGCACAGGGGGCCTACAGCCCCAGCATTTT. It encodes CASTGGLQPQHF.

The chain has TRBV5-1 and TRBJ2-7; 8 positions agree with TRBD1. Germline V gives CDR1 SGHRS, CDR2 YFSETQ. CDR3 length: 16 amino acids. V was pared by 0 bases and J by 3 bases, with 8 bases of the junction left unmatched. The CDR3 coding sequence is TGCGCCAGCAGCTTGGAGGAGACAGGGGTATTCTACGAGCAGTACTTC. Protein product: CASSLEETGVFYEQYF.

The chain employs TRBV7-9 and TRBJ1-1; perhaps TRBD1 as D (5 bases). Per the germline V gene, CDR1 is SEHNR and CDR2 is FQNEAQ (reference sequence). There are 14 residues in the CDR3. The V gene lost 3 bases and the J gene lost 1 base, with 9 bases spanning the gap. CDR3 sequence reads: CASSLNQGNTEAFF. The CDR3 region has the DNA TGTGCCAGCAGCTTGAATCAGGGGAACACTGAAGCTTTCTTT.

The rearrangement joins TRBV7-2 to TRBJ2-7; 10 bases align to TRBD1. This CDR3 has 15 amino acids. Trimming cost V 4 bases and J 5 bases; bases outside gene matches: 8. CDR1 is SGHTA, CDR2 FQGNSA, per germline. CDR3 sequence reads: CASSSGQGVFNEQYF. For the CDR3, the DNA is TGTGCCAGCAGCTCCGGACAGGGGGTCTTCAACGAGCAGTACTTC.

The genes are TRBV11-2 and TRBJ1-3; D is uncertain. The CDR3 runs to 16 residues. CDR1 and CDR2 (germline): SGHAT, FQNNGV. V lost 0 bases and J lost 0, with 9 bases in between. This chain's CDR3 is CASSLDPPGSGNTIYF. CDR3 DNA sequence: TGTGCCAGCAGCTTAGATCCACCAGGCTCTGGAAACACCATATATTTT.

V gene TRBV9 combines with J gene TRBJ2-5; 7 bases agree with TRBD2. From germline, CDR1 is SGDLS and CDR2 YYNGEE. CDR3 size: 17 residues. V was pared by 2 bases and J by 5 bases, with 15 bases of the junction left unmatched. CDR3 sequence (DNA): TGTGCCAGCAGCGTCACCCCCCCAGGGAGGGGACGGGAGACCCAGTACTTC. Its protein product is CASSVTPPGRGRETQYF. The full variable domain, its missing parts supplied by reference TRBV9 and TRBJ2-5, is DSGVTQTPKHLITATGQRVTLRCSPRSGDLSVYWYQQSLDQGLQFLIQYYNGEERAKGNILERFSAQQFPDLHSELNLSSLELGDSALYFCASSVTPPGRGRETQYFGPGTRLLVL.